The 23 T cell receptor beta chains given below trace back to one sample, sequenced in a study of T cell repertoires in cytomegalovirus infection. These receptors have no identified antigens. MiXCR, applied by TCRdb to the reads, yields one record per CDR3 protein. The data contain about 900,000 distinct CDR3 sequences, around 31% of them seen just once; the ten biggest clones take up about 14%. Source: cultured CD8+ T cells from PBMCs, taken from culture after CMV antigen stimulation. Source of these receptors: a human donor in good health (CMV status not recorded). Some clones in this sample may be carry-over from other donors' samples.

This clonotype was found a few times. This chain joins TRBV2 and TRBJ1-1; D is unclear. Germline CDR1 SNHLY, CDR2 FYNNEI. Trimming shortened V by 2 bases and J by 0 bases, and 7 bases separated the two germline ends. CDR3 length equals 14 residues. The DNA of the CDR3 is TGTGCCAGCAGTGAAATCGGGATGAACACTGAAGCTTTCTTT. As protein: CASSEIGMNTEAFF.

Ten or more counts support this clonotype. This CDR3 reads CASSLDGGEAKNIQYF. DNA for the CDR3: TGTGCCAGCAGCTTAGATGGGGGGGAAGCCAAAAACATTCAGTACTTC. The J gene is TRBJ2-4, the V gene TRBV7-8; 7 bases match TRBD2. Looked up from germline, CDR1 is SGHVS and CDR2 is FQNEAQ. The CDR3 runs 16 residues. The junction had 3 bases not matched to a gene; V was cut back by 1 base and J by 0 bases. The full variable domain, in which reference TRBV7-8 and TRBJ2-4 provide the parts outside the CDR3, is GAGVSQSPRYKVAKRGQDVALRCDPISGHVSLFWYQQALGQGPEFLTYFQNEAQLDKSGLPSDRFFAERPEGSVSTLKIQRTQQEDSAVYLCASSLDGGEAKNIQYFGAGTRLSVL.

The chain combines TRBV19 with TRBJ1-5, with D hard to call. In germline, CDR1 is LNHDA, CDR2 SQIVND (reference sequence). Deletions cut 3 bases from V and 0 bases from J, with 9 bases between. This CDR3 contains 15 residues. CDR3 region: CASSMDGYSNQPQHF. CDR3 nucleotides: TGTGCCAGTAGTATGGACGGGTATAGCAATCAGCCCCAGCATTTT.

The chain carries TRBV12-5 and TRBJ2-7; D is uncertain. This CDR3 has 13 residues. Per the germline V gene, CDR1 is LGHNT and CDR2 is FRNRAP. Between the trimmed V and J ends, which lost 5 bases and 2 bases, there was a span of 10 bases. The CDR3 DNA follows: TGTGCTAGTGGTCCCGGGTCTACCTACGAGCAGTACTTC. Amino acids: CASGPGSTYEQYF.

This clonotype was counted at least ten times. The genes are TRBV7-3 and TRBJ1-1; TRBD1 might be the D (5 bases). The CDR3 is 13 residues long. The V end lost 6 bases, the J end lost 3 bases, and 11 bases lay between the germline ends. In germline, CDR1 is SGHTA, CDR2 FQGTGA. This CDR3 is CASRSPGDTEAFF. CDR3 in DNA: TGTGCCAGCAGATCTCCGGGGGACACTGAAGCTTTCTTT.

The V gene is TRBV6-2 or TRBV6-3, the J gene TRBJ2-3; D is uncertain. V shed 5 bases and J shed 4 bases, with 13 bases lying between them. The CDR3 covers 14 residues. Germline CDR1 and CDR2: MNHEY and SVGEGT. CDR3 sequence (DNA): TGTGCCAGCAGTCGAAGTGGGTGGGCAGATACGCAGTATTTT. Translated, it gives CASSRSGWADTQYF.

The rearrangement links TRBV6-1 to TRBJ2-7; D perhaps matches TRBD1 (6 bases). Germline V gives CDR1 MNHNS, CDR2 SASEGT. The CDR3 is 13 residues long. V was shortened by 7 bases and J by 7 bases, with 17 bases between the two germline ends. The CDR3 region is CASMDSRGVEQYF. The CDR3 DNA sequence: TGTGCCAGCATGGACTCCAGGGGAGTGGAGCAGTACTTC.

This clonotype was counted ten times or more. The gene calls are TRBV7-2 and TRBJ2-2; TRBD1 might be the D (6 bases). V was cut by 5 bases and J by 5 bases, with 15 bases left in between. The CDR3 length is 15 residues. Looked up from germline, CDR1 is SGHTA and CDR2 is FQGNSA. The CDR3 protein is CASSPGQTMTGELFF. The CDR3 DNA sequence: TGTGCCAGCAGCCCGGGACAAACGATGACCGGGGAGCTGTTTTTT.

The chain couples TRBV6-1 to TRBJ2-3; TRBD2 aligns across 9 bases. The CDR3 covers 16 residues. J gave up 6 bases and V 3 bases, and 10 bases lay outside the gene matches. Germline V CDR1 and CDR2: MNHNS, SASEGT. CDR3 region: CASSDWVGGGADTQYF. The CDR3 bases are TGTGCCAGCAGTGATTGGGTTGGCGGGGGGGCCGATACGCAGTATTTT.

There are a few counts of this clonotype. The DNA for the CDR3 is TGTGCCAGCAGTTTAGTGGGGGAGGATGAGCAGTTCTTC. Translation gives CASSLVGEDEQFF. V gene TRBV28 combines with J gene TRBJ2-1; maybe TRBD2 (6 bases). The V gene lost 2 bases and the J gene lost 8 bases, with 10 bases spanning the gap. This CDR3 has 13 residues. Germline V gives CDR1 MDHEN, CDR2 SYDVKM.

At least ten counts were recorded for this clonotype. J is TRBJ1-1 and V is TRBV7-2; D is undetermined. Per the germline V gene, CDR1 is SGHTA and CDR2 is FQGNSA. Trimming took 5 bases from V and 0 from J, leaving 16 bases between them. This CDR3 region has 16 residues. CDR3 region: CASSPEGGSMNTEAFF. Here the CDR3 DNA reads TGTGCCAGCAGCCCGGAGGGCGGCTCCATGAACACTGAAGCTTTCTTT. Together with reference TRBV7-2 and TRBJ1-1, the CDR3 gives the full variable domain: GAGVSQSPSNKVTEKGKDVELRCDPISGHTALYWYRQSLGQGLEFLIYFQGNSAPDKSGLPSDRFSAERTGGSVSTLTIQRTQQEDSAVYLCASSPEGGSMNTEAFFGQGTRLTVV.

CDR3 DNA: TGTGCCAGCAGCCCGAGAGGGACAGGGGGCGTCGAGCAGTACTTC. It translates to CASSPRGTGGVEQYF. The J gene is TRBJ2-7, the V gene TRBV6-6, with 12 bases fitting TRBD1. Germline values: CDR1 MNHNY, CDR2 SVGAGI (reference sequence). V lost 6 bases to trimming and J lost 6 bases; unmatched junction nucleotides: 9. CDR3 size: 15 residues.

The table lists this clonotype with a few counts. The J gene is TRBJ1-3, the V gene TRBV28, with unresolved D. V gave up 8 bases and J gave up 0 bases, with 11 bases separating them. The germline gives CDR1 MDHEN, CDR2 SYDVKM. The CDR3 loop spans 14 amino acids. As DNA, the CDR3 is TGTGCCAGCGGATCCTTTGACTCTGGAAACACCATATATTTT. Its protein is CASGSFDSGNTIYF.

This clonotype was recorded a few times. The V call is TRBV19, the J call TRBJ1-2, with 7 bases that match TRBD1. Germline V gene sequence: CDR1 LNHDA, CDR2 SQIVND (reference sequence). The CDR3 is made up of 13 amino acids. The J segment lost 4 bases and the V segment lost 6 bases, leaving 5 bases of the junction unmatched. This chain's CDR3 is CASSHRTGYGYTF. The CDR3 DNA reads TGTGCCAGTAGCCACCGGACAGGCTATGGCTACACCTTC. Based on the CDR3 plus reference TRBV19 and TRBJ1-2, the full variable domain is DGGITQSPKYLFRKEGQNVTLSCEQNLNHDAMYWYRQDPGQGLRLIYYSQIVNDFQKGDIAEGYSVSREKKESFPLTVTSAQKNPTAFYLCASSHRTGYGYTFGSGTRLTVV.

In this sample, this clonotype turned up once. This chain links TRBV19 with TRBJ2-1; D not resolved. Trimming left V 3 bases short and J 5 bases short, with 20 bases between. The CDR3 totals 17 residues. Germline-derived CDR1 and CDR2 are LNHDA and SQIVND (reference sequence). CDR3 residues: CASSIDQRSRLNNEQFF. The DNA for the CDR3 is TGTGCCAGTAGTATCGATCAAAGGAGTAGATTGAACAATGAGCAGTTCTTC.

This clonotype was observed a few times. The V gene is TRBV24-1, the J gene TRBJ1-2; D unclear. Germline V gene data show CDR1 as KGHDR and CDR2 as SFDVKD. The CDR3 has 11 residues. The V and J ends lost 7 bases and 8 bases respectively, with 10 bases between them. Here the CDR3 reads CATSNRRGYTF. In DNA, the CDR3 is TGTGCCACCAGCAATCGCCGGGGCTACACCTTC.

The V gene is TRBV29-1, the J gene TRBJ2-1; TRBD2 is a possible D gene (5 bases). Germline V gene sequence: CDR1 SQVTM, CDR2 ANQGSEA. The CDR3 loop spans 15 amino acids. V gave up 2 bases and J gave up 7 bases, with 18 bases separating them. Here the CDR3 reads CSVEKELASQNEQFF. The CDR3 nucleotides read TGCAGCGTTGAAAAAGAACTGGCTAGCCAAAATGAGCAGTTCTTC.

CDR3 bases: TGCGCCAGCAGCAAGGCGGGGATGAACACTGAAGCTTTCTTT. Encoded protein: CASSKAGMNTEAFF. This sequence joins TRBV5-1 and TRBJ1-1; no clear D. Germline V lookup: CDR1 SGHRS, CDR2 YFSETQ. The CDR3 sequence is 14 residues long. With 4 bases removed from V and 0 bases from J, the gap between germline ends came to 10 bases.

This clonotype occurred a few times. The V call is TRBV12-5, the J call TRBJ2-1; TRBD2 is a possible D gene (6 bases). Per the germline V gene, CDR1 is LGHNT and CDR2 is FRNRAP. V lost 6 bases, J lost 8 bases, and 11 bases lay in between. The CDR3 is made up of 12 amino acids. The CDR3 DNA follows: TGTGCTAGTGGCCTCAGCGGGTATGAGCAGTTCTTC. Encoded protein: CASGLSGYEQFF.

This clonotype was seen only a few times. The V and J genes are TRBV6-8 and TRBJ1-1, with D maybe TRBD1 (5 bases). Per the germline V gene, CDR1 is MNHGY and CDR2 is SAAAGT. There are 12 residues in the CDR3. V shed 1 base and J shed 8 bases, with 8 bases lying between them. In DNA form, the CDR3 reads TGTGCCAGCAGTTACTTTGGGGCGGAAGCTTTCTTT. The encoded protein is CASSYFGAEAFF.

This chain joins TRBV13 and TRBJ1-6; TRBD1 matches 7 bases. V was pared by 4 bases and J by 9 bases, with 15 bases of the junction left unmatched. CDR3 length: 17 amino acids. CDR1 and CDR2 (germline): PRHDT, FYEKMQ (reference sequence). The CDR3 loop is CASSSSAGTASSSPLHF. The CDR3 coding sequence is TGTGCCAGCAGCTCAAGTGCTGGGACAGCTTCATCTTCACCCCTCCACTTT.

CDR3 DNA sequence: TGTGCCGCGGGCGATACGCAGTATTTT. Its protein product is CAAGDTQYF. This sequence joins TRBV7-6 and TRBJ2-3, with D perhaps matching TRBD2 (5 bases). V lost 11 bases and J lost 6, with 6 bases in between. The CDR3 is 9 amino acids. Germline values: CDR1 SGHVS, CDR2 FNYEAQ.

The gene calls are TRBV7-8 and TRBJ1-1; TRBD1 is a possible D gene (5 bases). V was trimmed by 7 bases and J by 4 bases, leaving 16 bases between them. Germline V gene lookup returns CDR1 SGHVS and CDR2 FQNEAQ. The CDR3 is 14 amino acids. CDR3 sequence: CASTFRDLGTEAFF. CDR3 nucleotides: TGTGCCAGCACCTTCAGGGATTTGGGCACTGAAGCTTTCTTT.